This T cell receptor (beta chain) was obtained from a study of T cell responses to AZD1222 COVID-19 vaccine. The study, taken as a whole, reports: Breadth and depth of Spike-specific TCRs rose after two AZD1222 doses. Scientists sampled the repertoires only once the peak T cell response had passed.

Assay: immunoSEQ multiplex PCR; the TCRdb copy retains only in-frame clones and omits some. The sample records 70,000 to 90,000 clones, roughly 88% being singletons. This clone was seen a single time. No antigen is known for it. The junction had 5 bases not matched to a gene; V was cut back by 8 bases and J by 1 base. The CDR3 totals 13 residues. Pooling covered second doses at about 4 or about 12 weeks. The material was peripheral blood, obtained 28 days after the second AZD1222 dose. The receptor's source is an adult who received the AZD1222 COVID-19 vaccine. This chain joins TRBV12-3 or TRBV12-4 and TRBJ2-7; 7 bases line up with TRBD1. The CDR3 DNA follows: TGTGCCAGCCGTGGACAGGCGTCCTACGAGCAGTACTTC. As protein: CASRGQASYEQYF.